Shown below are 20 T cell receptor beta chains from a single sample sequenced in a study of regulatory T cells in long-lasting Graves disease. To make TCR beta libraries, researchers used iRepertoire HTBI primers and Arm-PCR of CDR3 regions. TCRdb reanalysed the multiplex PCR reads using MiXCR and keeps one entry per CDR3 protein. The sample carries some 500,000 distinct CDR3 sequences, about 13% recorded once. Documented time point: newly diagnosed GD, antithyroid drugs for less than 3 months. The TCR library was prepared using RNA isolated from PBMCs. These same records also appear under a second study, on T cells in Graves' hyperthyroidism and ophthalmopathy.

Sequencing was performed on peripheral blood mononuclear cells (PBMCs), taken at new diagnosis, from a patient treated with antithyroid drugs. Receptors were obtained from a man aged 25 to 40 with Graves disease.

In this sample, this clonotype turned up a few times. V gene TRBV5-1 combines with J gene TRBJ2-3; D uncertain. Germline values: CDR1 SGHRS, CDR2 YFSETQ. The CDR3 loop spans 12 amino acids. Trimming stripped 7 bases from V and 1 base from J, with 7 bases between. The DNA of the CDR3 is TGCGCCAGCGGGATTGGCACAGATACGCAGTATTTT. This translates into CASGIGTDTQYF.

Worth noting for this clonotype: This may stem from a read error, because a much larger clone lies one nucleotide away. This chain connects TRBV12-3 or TRBV12-4 to TRBJ1-1; D gene uncertain. The CDR3 extends over 12 amino acids. The DNA of the CDR3 is TGTGCCAGCGGTTTTTTTCAGAGGGAAGCTTTCTTT. Translated, it gives CASGFFQREAFF.

This clonotype has at least ten counts. The chain joins TRBV30 to TRBJ2-5; TRBD2 is a possible D gene (6 bases). The CDR3 runs 13 residues. Germline CDR1 is GTSNPN and CDR2 is SVGIG (reference sequence). Trimming took 3 bases from V and 5 from J, leaving 13 bases between them. This chain's CDR3 is CAWSGGVRETQYF. The DNA of the CDR3 is TGTGCCTGGAGCGGGGGAGTAAGGGAGACCCAGTACTTC.

The rearrangement links TRBV24-1 to TRBJ2-4; D gene unclear. Germline V gene sequence: CDR1 KGHDR, CDR2 SFDVKD. The CDR3 sequence is 13 residues long. V lost 5 bases and J 1 base, leaving 5 bases between the germline ends. CDR3 DNA: TGTGCCACCAGTGCAGGCGCCAAAAACATTCAGTACTTC. This encodes CATSAGAKNIQYF.

In its sample, this clonotype was seen many times. V usage is TRBV20-1 and J usage is TRBJ1-1; TRBD1 aligns across 11 bases. V lost 5 bases, J lost 0 bases, and 2 bases stayed unmatched. CDR1 DFQATT and CDR2 SNEGSKA come from the germline V gene (reference sequence). This CDR3 has 14 amino acids. CDR3 residues: CSAGQGAMNTEAFF. The CDR3 nucleotides read TGCAGTGCTGGACAGGGGGCCATGAACACTGAAGCTTTCTTT.

This clonotype was counted many times. The V call is TRBV7-2, the J call TRBJ1-3; 7 positions agree with TRBD1. The trim removed 1 base at V and 2 bases at J, leaving 2 bases unmatched. Germline V gene sequence: CDR1 SGHTA, CDR2 FQGNSA. CDR3 size: 15 residues. In DNA form, the CDR3 reads TGTGCCAGCAGCTTAGTGACAGGGACTGGAAACACCATATATTTT. It encodes CASSLVTGTGNTIYF.

This clonotype was seen a few times. As DNA, the CDR3 is TGTGCCAGTAGCCCCCTTCGGACTAGCGGGAGTGAGACCCAGTACTTC. Translation gives CASSPLRTSGSETQYF. The rearrangement joins TRBV19 to TRBJ2-5; TRBD2 matches 13 bases. The CDR3 extends over 16 amino acids. J was trimmed by 5 bases and V by 6 bases; bases with no gene match: 9. The V gene's germline CDR1 is LNHDA and CDR2 SQIVND (reference sequence).

This clonotype was seen many times. The J gene is TRBJ2-5, the V gene TRBV24-1; D uncertain. The V end was cut by 4 bases, the J end by 6 bases, with 8 bases between. The CDR3 extends over 12 amino acids. CDR1 and CDR2 from the germline V gene are KGHDR and SFDVKD. The chain's CDR3 is CATSDTRKTQYF. The CDR3 nucleotides read TGTGCCACCAGTGACACGAGGAAGACCCAGTACTTC.

In its sample, this clonotype was seen many times. The V and J genes are TRBV20-1 and TRBJ2-3; D uncertain. Trimming shortened V by 6 bases and J by 0 bases, and 13 bases separated the two germline ends. Germline values: CDR1 DFQATT, CDR2 SNEGSKA (reference sequence). This CDR3 spans 14 amino acids. CDR3 in amino acids: CSASPHRSTDTQYF. As DNA, the CDR3 is TGCAGTGCGAGTCCCCATCGTAGCACAGATACGCAGTATTTT.

This clonotype has only one observation. The CDR3 does not end in the conserved phenylalanine or tryptophan, so this is likely a read error. V and J are TRBV10-3 and TRBJ1-1, with TRBD1 as a possible D gene (5 bases). The CDR3 runs to 14 residues. Trimming stripped 11 bases from V and 0 bases from J, with 16 bases between. Germline CDR1 is ENHRY and CDR2 is SYGVKD. CDR3 in DNA: TGTGCCGTTGTAGCTCAGGGAATGAACACTGAAGCTTTCCTT. Translation: CAVVAQGMNTEAFL.

This clonotype was found a few times. The chain carries TRBV10-3 and TRBJ1-2; D perhaps matches TRBD1 (5 bases). Trimming stripped 10 bases from V and 0 bases from J, with 12 bases between. This CDR3 comprises 13 residues. Germline CDR1 and CDR2: ENHRY and SYGVKD. The CDR3 DNA is TGTGCCACGCCGACCAGGGCTAACTATGGCTACACCTTC. It translates to CATPTRANYGYTF.

This clonotype has at least ten counts. The V and J genes are TRBV20-1 and TRBJ2-5; unclear D gene. CDR3 length: 16 amino acids. With 3 bases removed from V and 1 base from J, the gap between germline ends came to 18 bases. Germline CDR1 DFQATT, CDR2 SNEGSKA (reference sequence). Here the CDR3 reads CSARRNLADLQETQYF. CDR3 bases: TGCAGTGCTAGGAGGAACCTGGCAGACCTCCAAGAGACCCAGTACTTC.

This clonotype was seen more than once but under ten times. The rearrangement uses TRBV9 and TRBJ2-1; 7 bases are a match to TRBD1. Germline trimming cut 3 bases from V and 7 bases from J; bases unmatched to any gene: 7. The CDR3 covers 14 residues. Germline CDR1 reads SGDLS; CDR2 reads YYNGEE. The CDR3 region is CASSARQGKNEQFF. Written as DNA, the CDR3 is TGTGCCAGCAGCGCACGACAGGGCAAAAATGAGCAGTTCTTC.

The table lists this clonotype with many counts. In DNA form, the CDR3 reads TGTGCCAGCAGTTTACCGCAGGGGGTAACAGATACGCAGTATTTT. Its protein is CASSLPQGVTDTQYF. V usage is TRBV28 and J usage is TRBJ2-3; 7 nucleotides match TRBD1. This CDR3 has 15 amino acids. Losses at the gene ends were 2 bases for V and 3 bases for J; bases not matched to a gene: 5. Looked up from germline, CDR1 is MDHEN and CDR2 is SYDVKM. Supplemented by reference TRBV28 and TRBJ2-3, the full variable domain reads DVKVTQSSRYLVKRTGEKVFLECVQDMDHENMFWYRQDPGLGLRLIYFSYDVKMKEKGDIPEGYSVSREKKERFSLILESASTNQTSMYLCASSLPQGVTDTQYFGPGTRLTVL.

Points on this clonotype: A much larger clone differs from this one at a single base, so this may be a read error. V usage is TRBV11-2 and J usage is TRBJ2-3; 7 positions agree with TRBD2. There are 15 residues in the CDR3. Germline V lookup: CDR1 SGHAT, CDR2 FQNNGV. CDR3 bases: TGTGCCAGCAGCCAAACGGGGGGAAGCACAGGTACGCAGTATTTT. Protein product: CASSQTGGSTGTQYF.

This clonotype was picked up a small number of times. V usage is TRBV27 and J usage is TRBJ1-5, with 9 positions matching TRBD1. V shed 5 bases, J shed 2 bases, and the junction held 4 bases outside the gene matches. This CDR3 comprises 15 residues. Germline lookup yields CDR1 MNHEY and CDR2 SMNVEV (reference sequence). Written as DNA, the CDR3 is TGTGCCAGCAGTCCCCGGGACAGGGGCAATCAGCCCCAGCATTTT. Translating it yields CASSPRDRGNQPQHF.

This clonotype was seen only a few times. CDR3 in DNA: TGTGCCAGCAGCCCGGGGGCTTCACAGGGGGACTATGGCTACACCTTC. Translating it yields CASSPGASQGDYGYTF. This rearrangement joins TRBV6-1 to TRBJ1-2; the match to TRBD1 covers 8 bases. V lost 6 bases to trimming and J lost 3 bases; unmatched junction nucleotides: 12. CDR1 and CDR2 from the germline V gene are MNHNS and SASEGT. The length of the CDR3 is 16 residues.

V is TRBV11-3 and J is TRBJ2-2, with TRBD1 matching 10 bases. The CDR3 is made up of 16 amino acids. Germline V gene lookup returns CDR1 SGHNT and CDR2 YENEEA. The J segment lost 2 bases and the V segment lost 5 bases, leaving 5 bases of the junction unmatched. The CDR3 region has the DNA TGTGCCAGCAGCCCCGGGACAGGGGCTAACACCGGGGAGCTGTTTTTT. This gives the protein CASSPGTGANTGELFF.

The chain joins TRBV7-9 to TRBJ1-2, with D unresolved. This CDR3 has 13 amino acids. V dropped 5 bases and J dropped 6 bases, with 13 bases sitting between them. Germline CDR1 reads SEHNR; CDR2 reads FQNEAQ (reference sequence). The CDR3 coding sequence is TGTGCCAGCAGCCCTGACATAAGAGATGGCTACACCTTC. It translates to CASSPDIRDGYTF.

This clonotype was detected ten times or more. J is TRBJ2-7 and V is TRBV12-3 or TRBV12-4; TRBD2 is a possible D gene (6 bases). Trimming stripped 4 bases from V and 6 bases from J, with 10 bases between. There are 12 residues in the CDR3. CDR3 in amino acids: CASSWRESEQYF. The CDR3 bases are TGTGCCAGCAGTTGGAGGGAGAGCGAGCAGTACTTC.